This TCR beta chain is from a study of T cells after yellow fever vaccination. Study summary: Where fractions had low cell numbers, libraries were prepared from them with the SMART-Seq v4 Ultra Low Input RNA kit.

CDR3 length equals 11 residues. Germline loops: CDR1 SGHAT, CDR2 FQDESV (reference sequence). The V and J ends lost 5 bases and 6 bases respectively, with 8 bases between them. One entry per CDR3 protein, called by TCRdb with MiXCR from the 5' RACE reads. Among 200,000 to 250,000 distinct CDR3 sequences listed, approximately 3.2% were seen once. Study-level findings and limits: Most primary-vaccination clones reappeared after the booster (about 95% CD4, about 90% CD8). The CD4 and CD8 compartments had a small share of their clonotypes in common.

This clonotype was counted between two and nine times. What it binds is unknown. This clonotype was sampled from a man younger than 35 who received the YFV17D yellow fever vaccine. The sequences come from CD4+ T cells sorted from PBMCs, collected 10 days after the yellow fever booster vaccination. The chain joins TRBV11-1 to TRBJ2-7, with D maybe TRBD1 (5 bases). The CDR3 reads CASSRGTEQYF. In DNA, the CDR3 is TGTGCCAGCAGCAGGGGAACCGAGCAGTACTTC.